These T cell receptor beta chains were read from a single sample in a study of cytomegalovirus exposure and HLA in healthy donors. Assay used: immunoSEQ multiplex PCR; TCRdb lists only in-frame clones, some missing. This table holds about 130,000 clones, 65% to 80% found once. Sample: PBMCs. The receptors come from a human donor in good health. The conserved cysteine and the conserved F or W are not part of the CDR3 here. A clone size is listed for some rows: how often the clone was seen (once, few, many), or a class if it is expanded.

>.|TRBV4-3
ASSQAWGLGETQY
>.|TRBV13
ASSSRTGRVETQY
>.|TRBV2
ASSELRQEERQF
>.|TRBV21-1
ASSSGGREKNTEAF
>.|TRBV28
AIRGTASYEQY
>.|TRBV14
ASRSSGTKMNTEAF
>.|TRBV5-1
ASSIGQGTDTQY
>.|TRBV10-3
AIRTGTGDTGELF
>few|TRBV14
ASSPQGYGYT
>.|TRBV5-1
ASSSGGGKVDTIY
>.|TRBV4-2
ASSQSGLAGDFFRTDTQY
>.|TRBV18
ASSTGLDYEQY
>few|TRBV13
ASSSEQLGSDTQY
>few|TRBV10-2
ASSESWTGRTYEQY
>.|TRBV9
ASSVAGTSAHYEQY
>.|TRBV7-9
ASSSAGVRETQY
>few|TRBV11-3
ASTGQGSTDTQY
>few|TRBV28
ASSLPGYEQY
>.|TRBV18
ASSLRGGVNQPQH
>few|TRBV29-1
SVRTGGDNQPQH
>.|TRBV11-2
ASSLGQGETQY
>.|TRBV9
ASSPADSSYNEQF
>.|TRBV5-3
ARSLSPVETQY
>.|TRBV7-7
ASSLGTDSYEQY
>.|TRBV28
ASIPGTGVADTQY
>once|TRBV6-1
ASSSQVINQPQH
>once|TRBV4-1
ASSQDPGETQY
>.|TRBV4-1
ASSQEQISNQPQH
>.|TRBV10-3
AISDRGEQY
>.|TRBV2
ASNLGLANEQF
>.|TRBV11-2
ASSLDSRAGSTDTQY
>.|TRBV5-1
ASSSQGTLYNEQF
>few|TRBV12-5
ASGSLGDYNEQF
>.|TRBV7-6
ASSWGLAGVRGNEQF
>.|TRBV6-4
ASKRLAGSNEQF
>.|TRBV5-5
ASSLNRGDTIY
>.|TRBV2
ASSPDTGIYNEQF
>.|TRBV7-9
ASSFEAGSYEQY
>.|TRBV14
ASSQDRDRTPYEQY
>.|TRBV14
ASSLGTSSYNEQF
>.|TRBV10-3
AISVGGSNTEAF